Each of the 29 T cell receptor beta chains below was sequenced from the same sample in a study of cytomegalovirus exposure and HLA in healthy donors. The PCR used 60 Vbeta and 13 Jbeta primers. Measured with immunoSEQ multiplex PCR; TCRdb has only the in-frame clones, and not every one. The sample consists of hundreds of thousands of clones, roughly 90% of them appearing once. The sequenced material came from PBMCs. The receptors were gathered from a woman younger than 35 in good health and CMV-seronegative.

The chain carries TRBV7-6 and TRBJ2-1; TRBD2 matches 9 bases. This CDR3 has 13 amino acids. V lost 2 bases and J lost 14; bases outside the gene matches: 7. Germline assignment: CDR1 SGHVS and CDR2 FNYEAQ. The chain's CDR3 is CASSLIAGGPEFF. The CDR3 coding sequence is TGTGCCAGCAGCTTAATCGCGGGGGGGCCCGAGTTCTTC. Full variable domain (missing parts from reference TRBV7-6 and TRBJ2-1): GAGVSQSPRYKVTKRGQDVALRCDPISGHVSLYWYRQALGQGPEFLTYFNYEAQQDKSGLPNDRFSAERPEGSISTLTIQRTEQRDSAMYRCASSLIAGGPEFFGPGTRLTVL.

The CDR3 bases are TGTGCCAGCCAGAAAGGGGGCCCCGCAGATACGCAGTATTTT. This sequence encodes CASQKGGPADTQYF. The chain joins TRBV27 to TRBJ2-3; the match to TRBD1 covers 7 bases. Trimming at V came to 8 bases and at J to 4 bases, leaving 9 bases not matched to a gene. Germline lookup yields CDR1 MNHEY and CDR2 SMNVEV (reference sequence). The CDR3 consists of 14 residues.

CDR3 nucleotides: TGCGCCAGCCGGATAGCAGGGGCGAGCTCTGGAAACACCATATATTTT. This sequence encodes CASRIAGASSGNTIYF. This chain connects TRBV10-2 to TRBJ1-3; possibly TRBD1 for D (6 bases). The V end lost 8 bases, the J end lost 0 bases, and 17 bases lay between the germline ends. CDR3 length: 16 amino acids. Germline-derived CDR1 and CDR2 are WSHSY and SAAADI.

CDR3 residues: CASSLARLGARNYGYTF. CDR3 sequence (DNA): TGTGCCAGCAGCTTAGCGCGTTTGGGGGCGCGGAACTATGGCTACACCTTC. The genes are TRBV7-9 and TRBJ1-2; possibly TRBD1 for D (6 bases). V was clipped by 0 bases and J by 2 bases, with 16 bases between them. CDR3 length: 17 amino acids. CDR1 and CDR2 from the germline V gene are SEHNR and FQNEAQ (reference sequence).

V usage is TRBV5-1 and J usage is TRBJ2-7, with 10 bases identical to TRBD1. The CDR3 loop spans 16 amino acids. V dropped 4 bases and J dropped 3; count of bases not matched to a gene: 10. The germline V gene has CDR1 SGHRS and CDR2 YFSETQ. The CDR3: CASSGDRGRAYYEQYF. The CDR3 bases are TGCGCCAGCAGCGGGGACAGGGGAAGGGCCTACTACGAGCAGTACTTC.

This clone was counted once. V is TRBV11-2 and J is TRBJ2-1; D possibly corresponds to TRBD2 (6 bases). The CDR3 consists of 15 residues. The germline V and J ends were trimmed by 0 bases and 4 bases, with 10 bases remaining between them. Germline V CDR1 and CDR2: SGHAT, FQNNGV. In nucleotides, the CDR3 is TGTGCCAGCAGCTTAGACGGGGGAGATTACAATGAGCAGTTCTTC. Translating gives CASSLDGGDYNEQFF. Together with reference TRBV11-2 and TRBJ2-1, the CDR3 gives the full variable domain: EAGVAQSPRYKIIEKRQSVAFWCNPISGHATLYWYQQILGQGPKLLIQFQNNGVVDDSQLPKDRFSAERLKGVDSTLKIQPAKLEDSAVYLCASSLDGGDYNEQFFGPGTRLTVL.

The V and J genes are TRBV9 and TRBJ1-3, with TRBD1 matching 7 bases. The CDR3 sequence is 17 residues long. J was trimmed by 0 bases and V by 4 bases; bases with no gene match: 10. Germline assignment: CDR1 SGDLS and CDR2 YYNGEE. The CDR3 spells CASSPPTGSVSGNTIYF. The CDR3 coding sequence is TGTGCCAGCAGCCCTCCGACAGGGTCCGTCTCTGGAAACACCATATATTTT. Together with reference TRBV9 and TRBJ1-3, the CDR3 gives the full variable domain: DSGVTQTPKHLITATGQRVTLRCSPRSGDLSVYWYQQSLDQGLQFLIQYYNGEERAKGNILERFSAQQFPDLHSELNLSSLELGDSALYFCASSPPTGSVSGNTIYFGEGSWLTVV.

In DNA, the CDR3 is TGCGCCAGCAGCCTCTACAGGGGAGAAGAGACCCAGTACTTC. Its translation: CASSLYRGEETQYF. The chain combines TRBV4-1 with TRBJ2-5, with 7 bases that match TRBD1. The CDR3 covers 14 residues. Germline trimming cut 4 bases from V and 3 bases from J; bases unmatched to any gene: 5. Germline V gene data show CDR1 as MGHRA and CDR2 as YSYEKL.

The chain employs TRBV9 and TRBJ2-3; D uncertain. Per germline, CDR1 SGDLS and CDR2 YYNGEE. Trimming pared 4 bases from V and 0 bases from J, leaving 12 bases between. This CDR3 contains 15 residues. CDR3 DNA: TGTGCCAGCAGCTCCTACGAGCTGAGCACAGATACGCAGTATTTT. Amino acids: CASSSYELSTDTQYF.

The J gene is TRBJ2-3, the V gene TRBV5-4; 10 nucleotides match TRBD1. V trimming: 3 bases; J trimming: 2 bases; junction bases outside the gene matches: 3. Germline CDR1 is SGHNT and CDR2 is YYREEE (reference sequence). The CDR3 length is 15 residues. CDR3 in DNA: TGTGCCAGCAGCTCCAGACAGGGGGCCACAGATACGCAGTATTTT. Translated, it gives CASSSRQGATDTQYF. The full variable domain, rest sourced from reference TRBV5-4 and TRBJ2-3, is ETGVTQSPTHLIKTRGQQVTLRCSSQSGHNTVSWYQQALGQGPQFIFQYYREEENGRGNFPPRFSGLQFPNYSSELNVNALELDDSALYLCASSSRQGATDTQYFGPGTRLTVL.

The V gene is TRBV13, the J gene TRBJ2-3; 7 positions agree with TRBD1. Unmatched junction bases numbered 7, after V lost 4 bases and J lost 0 bases. CDR1 is PRHDT, CDR2 FYEKMQ, per germline (reference sequence). The CDR3 length is 16 residues. The chain's CDR3 is CASSSRRDSSTDTQYF. The CDR3 DNA reads TGTGCCAGCAGCTCCCGAAGGGACAGTAGCACAGATACGCAGTATTTT.

The chain employs TRBV7-3 and TRBJ2-1; a possible D gene is TRBD2 (7 bases). The V end was cut by 6 bases, the J end by 9 bases, with 18 bases between. This CDR3 has 14 amino acids. Germline V gene lookup returns CDR1 SGHTA and CDR2 FQGTGA. Here the CDR3 DNA reads TGTGCCAGCAGTGATCTTGGGGGGGCCAGTGAGCAGTTCTTC. This sequence encodes CASSDLGGASEQFF.

The genes are TRBV27 and TRBJ2-3; perhaps TRBD1 as D (6 bases). CDR3 length: 14 residues. The V end was cut by 5 bases, the J end by 5 bases, with 14 bases between. Germline V CDR1 and CDR2: MNHEY, SMNVEV (reference sequence). CDR3 sequence (DNA): TGTGCCAGCAGTCCTCAGGGGTTCGGAGATACGCAGTATTTT. Its protein is CASSPQGFGDTQYF.

This clone came up a few times. The CDR3 loop reads CASSRGTGLGYTF. The CDR3 DNA is TGTGCCAGCAGCCGTGGGACAGGCCTTGGCTACACCTTC. The chain couples TRBV7-3 to TRBJ1-2; 8 bases line up with TRBD1. Germline V CDR1 and CDR2: SGHTA, FQGTGA. This CDR3 comprises 13 residues. Unmatched junction bases numbered 6, after V lost 5 bases and J lost 7 bases. Looking up the rest from reference TRBV7-3 and TRBJ1-2 gives the full variable domain: GAGVSQTPSNKVTEKGKYVELRCDPISGHTALYWYRQSLGQGPEFLIYFQGTGAADDSGLPNDRFFAVRPEGSVSTLKIQRTERGDSAVYLCASSRGTGLGYTFGSGTRLTVV.

The chain employs TRBV7-4 and TRBJ2-2; 10 bases agree with TRBD2. Looked up from germline, CDR1 is SGHVT and CDR2 is SQSDAQ. This CDR3 is 16 amino acids long. V trimming: 4 bases; J trimming: 4 bases; junction bases outside the gene matches: 6. The CDR3 DNA reads as TGTGCCAGCAGCTGGAGCGGGGGGGCCGGCACCGGGGAGCTGTTTTTT. Amino acid sequence: CASSWSGGAGTGELFF.

This chain uses TRBV5-6 with TRBJ2-1; the D gene is possibly TRBD1 (5 bases). Between the trimmed V and J ends, which lost 2 bases and 5 bases, there was a span of 8 bases. The CDR3 sequence is 13 residues long. From germline, CDR1 is SGHDT and CDR2 YYEEEE. The CDR3 region has the DNA TGTGCCAGCAGCTTTAAAGGGGACAATGAGCAGTTCTTC. As protein: CASSFKGDNEQFF.

This sequence joins TRBV21-1 and TRBJ2-5; the table's D call of TRBD2 was not tested on the DNA. TRBV21-1 is flagged as a pseudogene. The CDR3 consists of 18 residues. The CDR3 bases are TGTGCCAGCAGCTCAAAGGTCTTTAGCGGGGGACATAAAGAGGCCCAGTACTTC. It yields the protein CASSSKVFSGGHKEAQYF.

CDR3 bases: TGTGCCAGCAGCTCGGGGGGGGAGTACTATGGCTACACCTTC. Translation: CASSSGGEYYGYTF. The V and J genes are TRBV5-4 and TRBJ1-2; perhaps TRBD1 as D (5 bases). Germline V lookup: CDR1 SGHNT, CDR2 YYREEE (reference sequence). There are 14 residues in the CDR3. V was shortened by 3 bases and J by 3 bases, with 12 bases between the two germline ends.

The chain employs TRBV4-1 and TRBJ2-7; 7 bases align to TRBD2. Germline lookup yields CDR1 MGHRA and CDR2 YSYEKL. CDR3 size: 17 residues. Germline trimming cut 3 bases from V and 3 bases from J; bases unmatched to any gene: 14. CDR3 sequence reads: CASSQAALGEGDYEQYF. Written as DNA, the CDR3 is TGCGCCAGCAGCCAGGCCGCCCTAGGGGAGGGCGACTACGAGCAGTACTTC.

The chain carries TRBV19 and TRBJ2-3; possible D gene TRBD1, 5 bases. Germline V gene sequence: CDR1 LNHDA, CDR2 SQIVND (reference sequence). The CDR3 runs 15 residues. Trimming shortened V by 6 bases and J by 3 bases, and 16 bases separated the two germline ends. This CDR3 reads CASSHVPSGTDTQYF. The CDR3 DNA reads as TGTGCCAGTAGCCACGTCCCCTCAGGGACAGATACGCAGTATTTT.

V is TRBV13 and J is TRBJ1-1; D call uncertain. Trimming stripped 8 bases from V and 5 bases from J, with 18 bases between. This CDR3 comprises 14 residues. The germline V gene encodes CDR1 PRHDT and CDR2 FYEKMQ (reference sequence). The CDR3 region is CASVLSLGVTEAFF. For the CDR3, the DNA is TGTGCCAGCGTCCTTAGTCTGGGCGTAACTGAAGCTTTCTTT.

The J gene is TRBJ1-1, the V gene TRBV4-1; D ambiguous. The germline V gene encodes CDR1 MGHRA and CDR2 YSYEKL. The CDR3 is 15 residues long. V was cut by 0 bases and J by 4 bases, with 12 bases left in between. The CDR3 reads CASSQEASIFTEAFF. For the CDR3, the DNA is TGCGCCAGCAGCCAAGAAGCATCGATCTTCACTGAAGCTTTCTTT.

The chain couples TRBV6-1 to TRBJ1-2; 10 nucleotides match TRBD1. V lost 3 bases and J lost 4; bases outside the gene matches: 5. The CDR3 spans 15 residues. Germline values: CDR1 MNHNS, CDR2 SASEGT. This chain's CDR3 is CASSDSGQGVYGYTF. The CDR3 region has the DNA TGTGCCAGCAGTGATTCTGGACAGGGGGTCTATGGCTACACCTTC.

The chain is built from TRBV5-5 and TRBJ1-2; D gene unclear. Germline CDR1 is SGHKS and CDR2 is YYEKEE (reference sequence). The V and J ends lost 0 bases and 1 base respectively, with 7 bases between them. The CDR3 has 14 residues. The CDR3 sequence: CASSLVQINYGYTF. CDR3 sequence (DNA): TGTGCCAGCAGCTTGGTACAGATTAACTATGGCTACACCTTC.

This chain links TRBV6-5 with TRBJ1-5; D is undetermined. CDR1 and CDR2 (germline): MNHEY, SVGAGI. The CDR3 is made up of 15 amino acids. The germline V and J ends were trimmed by 0 bases and 4 bases, with 10 bases remaining between them. This CDR3 reads CASSYSYSLNQPQHF. CDR3 nucleotides: TGTGCCAGCAGTTACTCGTACAGTTTAAATCAGCCCCAGCATTTT.

This chain joins TRBV4-1 and TRBJ2-2; TRBD2 aligns across 16 bases. Germline CDR1 is MGHRA and CDR2 is YSYEKL. The V and J ends lost 0 bases and 5 bases, in that order; junction bases with no gene match: 9. This CDR3 comprises 20 residues. CDR3 protein: CASSQDSPGLAGGLTGELFF. The CDR3 bases are TGCGCCAGCAGCCAAGATTCACCGGGACTAGCGGGGGGGCTAACCGGGGAGCTGTTTTTT.

DNA of the CDR3: TGTGCCAGCAGCGTAGCGCCAACACGGACAGGGAGCTCCTATAATTCACCCCTCCACTTT. It codes for CASSVAPTRTGSSYNSPLHF. V usage is TRBV9 and J usage is TRBJ1-6; 8 bases are shared with TRBD1. V dropped 0 bases and J dropped 0; count of bases not matched to a gene: 11. Germline values: CDR1 SGDLS, CDR2 YYNGEE. This CDR3 contains 20 residues.

The chain has TRBV21-1 and TRBJ2-7; the DNA was not used to check the table's D call, TRBD1. TRBV21-1 is listed as a pseudogene. The CDR3 is 15 amino acids. CDR3 sequence reads: CASSKAGTGDYEQYF. For the CDR3, the DNA is TGTGCCAGCAGCAAAGCAGGGACAGGGGACTACGAGCAGTACTTC.

The genes are TRBV19 and TRBJ1-4; no firm D call. V lost 7 bases and J lost 0, with 12 bases in between. CDR3 length equals 15 residues. Germline CDR1 and CDR2: LNHDA and SQIVND (reference sequence). The DNA for the CDR3 is TGTGCCAGTACCGCGGTGTATGCAACTAATGAAAAACTGTTTTTT. Translation gives CASTAVYATNEKLFF.